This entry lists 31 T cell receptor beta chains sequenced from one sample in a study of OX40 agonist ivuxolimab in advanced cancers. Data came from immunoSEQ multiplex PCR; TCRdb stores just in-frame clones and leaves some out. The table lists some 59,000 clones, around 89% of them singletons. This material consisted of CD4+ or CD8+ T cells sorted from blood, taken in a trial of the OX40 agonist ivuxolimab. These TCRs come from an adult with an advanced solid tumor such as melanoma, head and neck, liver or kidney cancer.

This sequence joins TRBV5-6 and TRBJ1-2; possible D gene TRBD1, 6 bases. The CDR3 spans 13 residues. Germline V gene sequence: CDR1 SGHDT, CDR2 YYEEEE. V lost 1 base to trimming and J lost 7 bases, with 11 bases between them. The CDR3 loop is CASSLMDSGGYTF. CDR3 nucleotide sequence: TGTGCCAGCAGCTTGATGGACAGCGGTGGCTACACCTTC.

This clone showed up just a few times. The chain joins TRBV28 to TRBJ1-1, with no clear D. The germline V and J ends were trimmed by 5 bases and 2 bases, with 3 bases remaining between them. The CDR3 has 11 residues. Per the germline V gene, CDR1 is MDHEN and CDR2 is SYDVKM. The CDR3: CASSTNTEAFF. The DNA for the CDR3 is TGTGCCAGCAGTACTAACACTGAAGCTTTCTTT.

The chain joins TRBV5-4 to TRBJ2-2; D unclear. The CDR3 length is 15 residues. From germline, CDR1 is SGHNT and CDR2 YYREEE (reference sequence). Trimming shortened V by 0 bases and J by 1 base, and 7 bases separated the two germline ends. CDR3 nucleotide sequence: TGTGCCAGCAGCTTGGGACACCAGAACACCGGGGAGCTGTTTTTT. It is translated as CASSLGHQNTGELFF.

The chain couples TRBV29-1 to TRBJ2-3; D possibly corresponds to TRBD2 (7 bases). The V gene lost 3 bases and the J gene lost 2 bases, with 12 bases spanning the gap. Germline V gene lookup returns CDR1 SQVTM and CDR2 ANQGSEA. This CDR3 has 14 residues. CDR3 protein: CSVEEGGDTDTQYF. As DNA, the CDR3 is TGCAGCGTTGAGGAGGGGGGGGACACAGATACGCAGTATTTT.

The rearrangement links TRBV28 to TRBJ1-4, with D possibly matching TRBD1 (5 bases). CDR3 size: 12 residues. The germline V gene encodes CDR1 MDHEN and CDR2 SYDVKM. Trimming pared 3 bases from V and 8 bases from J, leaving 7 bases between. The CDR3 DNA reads TGTGCCAGCAGTTTTAGGGGCGAAAAACTGTTTTTT. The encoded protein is CASSFRGEKLFF.

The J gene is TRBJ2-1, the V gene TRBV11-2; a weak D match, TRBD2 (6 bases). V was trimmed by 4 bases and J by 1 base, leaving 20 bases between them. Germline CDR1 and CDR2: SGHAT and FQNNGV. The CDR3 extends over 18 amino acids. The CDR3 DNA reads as TGTGCCAGCAGCTCGAGAATCCGGGACTCCCTATCCTACAATGAGCAGTTCTTC. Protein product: CASSSRIRDSLSYNEQFF.

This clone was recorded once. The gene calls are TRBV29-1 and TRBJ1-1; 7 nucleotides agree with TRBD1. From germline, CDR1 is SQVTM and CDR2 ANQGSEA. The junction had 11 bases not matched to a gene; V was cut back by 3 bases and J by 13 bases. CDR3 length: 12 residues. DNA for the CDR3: TGCAGCGTTGATGGACAGGACGAAGGTGTTTTCTTT. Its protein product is CSVDGQDEGVFF.

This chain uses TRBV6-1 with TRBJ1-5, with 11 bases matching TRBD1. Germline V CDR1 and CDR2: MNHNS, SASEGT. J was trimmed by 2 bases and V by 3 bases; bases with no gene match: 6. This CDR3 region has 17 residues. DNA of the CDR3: TGTGCCAGCAGTGAGGACAGGGGGCGGTTTGGCAATCAGCCCCAGCATTTT. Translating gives CASSEDRGRFGNQPQHF.

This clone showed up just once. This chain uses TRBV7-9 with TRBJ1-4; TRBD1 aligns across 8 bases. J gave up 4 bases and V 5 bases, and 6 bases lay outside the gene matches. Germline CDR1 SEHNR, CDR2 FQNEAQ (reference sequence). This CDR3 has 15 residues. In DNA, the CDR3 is TGTGCCAGCAGCCTCGGGACAGGATTTAATGAAAAACTGTTTTTT. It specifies CASSLGTGFNEKLFF.

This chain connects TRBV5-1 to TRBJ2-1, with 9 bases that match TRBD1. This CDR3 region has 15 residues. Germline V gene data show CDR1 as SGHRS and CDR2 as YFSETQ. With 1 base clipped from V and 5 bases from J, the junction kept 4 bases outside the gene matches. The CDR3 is CASSLYRTGDNEQFF. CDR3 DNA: TGCGCCAGCAGCTTGTACAGGACAGGGGACAATGAGCAGTTCTTC.

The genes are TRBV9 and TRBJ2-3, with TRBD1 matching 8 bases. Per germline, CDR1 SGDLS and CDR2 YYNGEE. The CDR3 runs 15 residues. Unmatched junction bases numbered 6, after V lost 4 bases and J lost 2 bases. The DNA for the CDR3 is TGTGCCAGCAGCCCATTGGACAGGGTCACAGATACGCAGTATTTT. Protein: CASSPLDRVTDTQYF.

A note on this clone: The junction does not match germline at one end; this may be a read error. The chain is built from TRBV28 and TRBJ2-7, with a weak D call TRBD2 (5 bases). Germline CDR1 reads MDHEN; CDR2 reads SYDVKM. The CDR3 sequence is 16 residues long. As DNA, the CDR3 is TGTGCCAGCAGTTTCCGAGGGCTAGTCGGACTCTACAAGCAGTACTTC. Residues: CASSFRGLVGLYKQYF. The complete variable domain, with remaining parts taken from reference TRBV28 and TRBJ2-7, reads DVKVTQSSRYLVKRTGEKVFLECVQDMDHENMFWYRQDPGLGLRLIYFSYDVKMKEKGDIPEGYSVSREKKERFSLILESASTNQTSMYLCASSFRGLVGLYKQYFGPGTRLTVT.

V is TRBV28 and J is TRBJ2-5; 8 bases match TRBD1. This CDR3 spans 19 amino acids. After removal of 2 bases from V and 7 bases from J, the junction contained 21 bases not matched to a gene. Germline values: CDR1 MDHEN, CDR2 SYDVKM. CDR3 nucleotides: TGTGCCAGCAGTTTAATTCCCGGGACAGGAGGCTCCCTATCGGGGACCCAGTACTTC. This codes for CASSLIPGTGGSLSGTQYF.

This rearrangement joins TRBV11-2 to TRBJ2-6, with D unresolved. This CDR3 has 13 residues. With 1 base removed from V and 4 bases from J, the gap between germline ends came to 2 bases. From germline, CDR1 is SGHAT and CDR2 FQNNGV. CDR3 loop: CASSLGGANVLTF. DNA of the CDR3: TGTGCCAGCAGCTTAGGAGGGGCCAACGTCCTGACTTTC.

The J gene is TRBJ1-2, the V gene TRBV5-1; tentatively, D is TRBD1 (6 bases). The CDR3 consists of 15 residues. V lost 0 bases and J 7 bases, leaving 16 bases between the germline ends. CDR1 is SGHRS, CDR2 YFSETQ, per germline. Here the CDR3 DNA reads TGCGCCAGCAGCTTGGAAGCGGGGGCGCTAATTGGCTACACCTTC. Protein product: CASSLEAGALIGYTF.

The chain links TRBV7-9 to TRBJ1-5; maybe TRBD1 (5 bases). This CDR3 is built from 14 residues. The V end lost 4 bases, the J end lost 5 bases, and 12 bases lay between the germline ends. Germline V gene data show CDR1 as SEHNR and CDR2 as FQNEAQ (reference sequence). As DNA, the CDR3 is TGTGCCAGCAGCTCACCGGGGGAGGATCAGCCCCAGCATTTT. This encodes CASSSPGEDQPQHF.

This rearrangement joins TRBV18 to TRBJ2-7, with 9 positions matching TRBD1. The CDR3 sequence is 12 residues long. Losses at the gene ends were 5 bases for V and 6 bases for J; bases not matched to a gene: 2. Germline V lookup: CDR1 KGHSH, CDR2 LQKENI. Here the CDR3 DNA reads TGTGCCAGCTCAGAGACAGGGGGCGAGCAGTACTTC. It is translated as CASSETGGEQYF.

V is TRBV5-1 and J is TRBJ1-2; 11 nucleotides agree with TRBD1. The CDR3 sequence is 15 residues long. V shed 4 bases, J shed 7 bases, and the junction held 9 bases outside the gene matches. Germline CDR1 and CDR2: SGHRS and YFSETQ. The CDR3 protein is CASSPDGQGATGYTF. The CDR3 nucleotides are TGCGCCAGCAGCCCCGACGGACAGGGGGCAACTGGCTACACCTTC.

The CDR3 loop is CASSGSSEAKNIQYF. The CDR3 region has the DNA TGTGCCAGCAGTGGGTCTAGTGAAGCCAAAAACATTCAGTACTTC. The rearrangement uses TRBV2 and TRBJ2-4; D not resolved. In germline, CDR1 is SNHLY, CDR2 FYNNEI. The CDR3 runs 15 residues. V was clipped by 4 bases and J by 0 bases, with 10 bases between them.

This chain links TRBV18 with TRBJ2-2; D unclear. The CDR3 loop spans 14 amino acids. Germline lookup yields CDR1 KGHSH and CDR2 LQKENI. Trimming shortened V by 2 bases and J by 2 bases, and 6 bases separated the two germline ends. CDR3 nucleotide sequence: TGTGCCAGCTCACCATCCACCAACACCGGGGAGCTGTTTTTT. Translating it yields CASSPSTNTGELFF. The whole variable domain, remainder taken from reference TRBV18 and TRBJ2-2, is NAGVMQNPRHLVRRRGQEARLRCSPMKGHSHVYWYRQLPEEGLKFMVYLQKENIIDESGMPKERFSAEFPKEGPSILRIQQVVRGDSAAYFCASSPSTNTGELFFGEGSRLTVL.

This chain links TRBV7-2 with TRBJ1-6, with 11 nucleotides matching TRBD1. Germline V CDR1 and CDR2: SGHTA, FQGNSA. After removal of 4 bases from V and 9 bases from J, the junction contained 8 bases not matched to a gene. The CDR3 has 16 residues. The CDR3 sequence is CASSYLGQGASSPLHF. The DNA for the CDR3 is TGTGCCAGCAGCTACCTTGGACAGGGGGCCAGTTCACCCCTCCACTTT.

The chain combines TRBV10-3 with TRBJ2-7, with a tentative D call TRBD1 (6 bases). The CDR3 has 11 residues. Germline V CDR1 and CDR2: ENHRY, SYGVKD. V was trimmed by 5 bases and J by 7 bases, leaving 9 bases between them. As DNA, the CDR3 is TGTGCCATCAGTCCGGACAGAGAGCAGTACTTC. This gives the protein CAISPDREQYF.

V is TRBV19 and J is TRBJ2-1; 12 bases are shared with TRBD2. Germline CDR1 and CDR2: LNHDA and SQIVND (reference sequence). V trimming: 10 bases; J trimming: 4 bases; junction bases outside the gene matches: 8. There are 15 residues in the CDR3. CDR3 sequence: CATSRTSGTYNEQFF. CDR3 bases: TGTGCCACGTCCCGGACTAGCGGGACTTACAATGAGCAGTTCTTC.

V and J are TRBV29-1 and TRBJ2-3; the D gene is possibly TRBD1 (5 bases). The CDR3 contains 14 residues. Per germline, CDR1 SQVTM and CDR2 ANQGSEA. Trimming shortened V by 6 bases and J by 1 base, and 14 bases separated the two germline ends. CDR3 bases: TGCAGCGTCAAAGAGGTCAGGGGCACAGATACGCAGTATTTT. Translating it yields CSVKEVRGTDTQYF.

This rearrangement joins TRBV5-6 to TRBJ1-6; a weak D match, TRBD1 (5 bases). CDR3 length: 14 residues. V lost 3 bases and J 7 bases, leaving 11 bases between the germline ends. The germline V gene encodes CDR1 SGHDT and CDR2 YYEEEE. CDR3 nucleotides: TGTGCCAGCAGCTCCGACAGTGGCAATTCACCCCTCCACTTT. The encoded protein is CASSSDSGNSPLHF.

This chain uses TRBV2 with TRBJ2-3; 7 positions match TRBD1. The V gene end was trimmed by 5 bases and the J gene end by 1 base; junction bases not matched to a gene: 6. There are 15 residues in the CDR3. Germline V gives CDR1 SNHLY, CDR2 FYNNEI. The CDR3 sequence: CASSRQGEGTDTQYF. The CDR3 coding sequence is TGTGCCAGCAGTCGACAGGGTGAGGGCACAGATACGCAGTATTTT.

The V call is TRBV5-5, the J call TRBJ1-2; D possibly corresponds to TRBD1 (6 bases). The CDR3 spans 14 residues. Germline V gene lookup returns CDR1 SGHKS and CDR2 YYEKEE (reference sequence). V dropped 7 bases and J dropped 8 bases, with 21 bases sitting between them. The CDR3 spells CASSPGRGIEGYTF. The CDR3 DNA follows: TGTGCCAGCTCCCCAGGCAGGGGAATAGAAGGCTACACCTTC. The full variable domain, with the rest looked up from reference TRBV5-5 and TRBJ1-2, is DAGVTQSPTHLIKTRGQQVTLRCSPISGHKSVSWYQQVLGQGPQFIFQYYEKEERGRGNFPDRFSARQFPNYSSELNVNALLLGDSALYLCASSPGRGIEGYTFGSGTRLTVV.

CDR3 sequence (DNA): TGTGCCAGCAGGGGGACGACCTATGGCTACACCTTC. This sequence encodes CASRGTTYGYTF. V usage is TRBV25-1 and J usage is TRBJ1-2; weak D call: TRBD1 (5 bases). The ends were cut back, 6 bases at V and 4 bases at J, with 9 bases in the middle. This CDR3 region has 12 residues. Germline assignment: CDR1 MGHDK and CDR2 SYGVNS.

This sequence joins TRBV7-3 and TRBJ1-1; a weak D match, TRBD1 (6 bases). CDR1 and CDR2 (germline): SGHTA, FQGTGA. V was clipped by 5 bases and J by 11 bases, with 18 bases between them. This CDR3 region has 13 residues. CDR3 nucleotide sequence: TGTGCCAGCAGCCAAAACAGGGAGGGTTTGGCTTTCTTT. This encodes CASSQNREGLAFF.

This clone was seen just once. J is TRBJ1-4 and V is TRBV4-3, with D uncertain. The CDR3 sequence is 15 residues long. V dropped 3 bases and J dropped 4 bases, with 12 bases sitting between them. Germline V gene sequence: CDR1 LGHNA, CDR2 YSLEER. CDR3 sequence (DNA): TGCGCCAGCAGCCAGGCCGGCGAGGTTAATGAAAAACTGTTTTTT. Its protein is CASSQAGEVNEKLFF.

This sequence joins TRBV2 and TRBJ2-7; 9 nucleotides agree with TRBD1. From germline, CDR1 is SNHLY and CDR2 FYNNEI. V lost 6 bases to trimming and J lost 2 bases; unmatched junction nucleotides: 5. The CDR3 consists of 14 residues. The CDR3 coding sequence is TGTGCCAGCAGCCCCGGGACAGGGACCTACGAGCAGTACTTC. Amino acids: CASSPGTGTYEQYF. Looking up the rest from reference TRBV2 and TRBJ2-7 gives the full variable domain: EPEVTQTPSHQVTQMGQEVILRCVPISNHLYFYWYRQILGQKVEFLVSFYNNEISEKSEIFDDQFSVERPDGSNFTLKIRSTKLEDSAMYFCASSPGTGTYEQYFGPGTRLTVT.